One and the same sample provided the 19 T cell receptor beta chains below, sequenced in a study of lymphopenia after photon versus proton radiotherapy. Method: immunoSEQ multiplex PCR; TCRdb's copy keeps in-frame clones and lacks some. The repertoire includes around 42,000 clones, 65% to 90% of them detected once, and around 2.2% sits in the top ten. The starting material was peripheral blood, obtained from a patient treated with photon-based radiotherapy. These receptors all stem from a man aged 35-49 years with gastric cancer.

V gene TRBV11-1 combines with J gene TRBJ2-1, with D perhaps TRBD1 (5 bases). There are 16 residues in the CDR3. V lost 3 bases to trimming and J lost 2 bases, with 14 bases between them. CDR1 is SGHAT, CDR2 FQDESV, per germline (reference sequence). The CDR3 sequence is CASSLGPRGAYNEQFF. CDR3 sequence (DNA): TGTGCCAGCAGCTTGGGGCCCCGTGGGGCCTACAATGAGCAGTTCTTC.

This chain connects TRBV19 to TRBJ1-1, with unresolved D. Trimming removed 7 bases from V and 4 bases from J, with 13 bases in between. The CDR3 is 13 residues long. CDR1 is LNHDA, CDR2 SQIVND, per germline (reference sequence). The CDR3 region has the DNA TGTGCCAGTAAGGGCAGCCTCCTCACTGAAGCTTTCTTT. Protein product: CASKGSLLTEAFF. Complete variable domain (other parts from reference TRBV19 and TRBJ1-1): DGGITQSPKYLFRKEGQNVTLSCEQNLNHDAMYWYRQDPGQGLRLIYYSQIVNDFQKGDIAEGYSVSREKKESFPLTVTSAQKNPTAFYLCASKGSLLTEAFFGQGTRLTVV.

The CDR3 coding sequence is TGTGCCAGCAGCCAAGATCCCGATTCCAATCAGCCCCAGCATTTT. The encoded protein is CASSQDPDSNQPQHF. The chain recombines TRBV4-2 with TRBJ1-5; D ambiguous. V lost 0 bases and J 3 bases, leaving 9 bases between the germline ends. This CDR3 is built from 15 residues. CDR1 is LGHNA and CDR2 is YNFKEQ in the germline V gene.

This clone is judged medium-sized. The chain combines TRBV29-1 with TRBJ2-7; D may correspond to TRBD1 or TRBD2 (6 bases each). The germline V and J ends were trimmed by 3 bases and 7 bases, with 13 bases remaining between them. Germline CDR1 is SQVTM and CDR2 is ANQGSEA. The CDR3 is made up of 12 amino acids. The CDR3 nucleotides are TGCAGCGTTGATAGGGGGGCCCGGGAGCAGTACTTC. It yields the protein CSVDRGAREQYF.

The CDR3 region has the DNA TGTGCCAGCAGCTTAAGATTGCGGAATTCACCCCTCCACTTT. Translating gives CASSLRLRNSPLHF. The rearrangement joins TRBV7-2 to TRBJ1-6; no clear D gene. Between the trimmed V and J ends, which lost 2 bases and 7 bases, there was a span of 9 bases. CDR1 and CDR2 from the germline V gene are SGHTA and FQGNSA. The CDR3 extends over 14 amino acids.

In its sample, this clone was seen once. J is TRBJ2-1 and V is TRBV11-2; TRBD2 is a possible D gene (6 bases). The germline gives CDR1 SGHAT, CDR2 FQNNGV. V was trimmed by 4 bases and J by 2 bases, leaving 18 bases between them. This CDR3 spans 17 amino acids. The CDR3 DNA is TGTGCCAGCAGCTACGGTACTAGCCAATATACCTACAATGAGCAGTTCTTC. This translates into CASSYGTSQYTYNEQFF.

This chain joins TRBV5-6 and TRBJ1-1; unclear D gene. CDR3 length: 13 amino acids. Deletions cut 0 bases from V and 6 bases from J, with 9 bases between. CDR1 and CDR2 (germline): SGHDT, YYEEEE. The CDR3 protein is CASSLGWSPEAFF. CDR3 DNA sequence: TGTGCCAGCAGCTTGGGTTGGTCTCCTGAAGCTTTCTTT.

The chain has TRBV25-1 and TRBJ1-3, with D possibly TRBD1 on 6 matching bases. CDR3 size: 15 residues. The V and J ends lost 10 bases and 0 bases respectively, with 16 bases between them. Germline V gives CDR1 MGHDK, CDR2 SYGVNS. CDR3 sequence (DNA): TGTGCCACCTCAGACAGGCGATCCTCTGGAAACACCATATATTTT. This codes for CATSDRRSSGNTIYF.

The rearrangement joins TRBV6-5 to TRBJ2-1; either TRBD1 or TRBD2 may supply D (5 bases each). Trimming pared 7 bases from V and 7 bases from J, leaving 20 bases between. This CDR3 contains 15 residues. Germline CDR1 MNHEY, CDR2 SVGAGI. The CDR3 DNA is TGTGCCAGCACCAAAGGGACCTCGCGAGGGAATGAGCAGTTCTTC. Protein product: CASTKGTSRGNEQFF.

The gene calls are TRBV6-5 and TRBJ1-4, with TRBD1 matching 7 bases. Germline trimming cut 4 bases from V and 4 bases from J; bases unmatched to any gene: 3. This CDR3 contains 14 residues. The germline V gene encodes CDR1 MNHEY and CDR2 SVGAGI. CDR3 region: CASSFRDSNEKLFF. The CDR3 DNA is TGTGCCAGCAGTTTCAGGGACAGTAATGAAAAACTGTTTTTT.

CDR3 DNA sequence: TGTGCCAGCGGGAGGGACGGTAGCAATCAGCCCCAGCATTTT. Its protein is CASGRDGSNQPQHF. This chain links TRBV6-6 with TRBJ1-5; the D gene is possibly TRBD1 (5 bases). V gave up 8 bases and J gave up 0 bases, with 11 bases separating them. The CDR3 is 14 residues long. The germline V gene encodes CDR1 MNHNY and CDR2 SVGAGI (reference sequence).

The chain employs TRBV4-1 and TRBJ2-7, with 8 positions matching TRBD1. Unmatched junction bases numbered 8, after V lost 4 bases and J lost 3 bases. Germline V gene lookup returns CDR1 MGHRA and CDR2 YSYEKL. CDR3 length: 15 amino acids. In DNA, the CDR3 is TGCGCCAGCAGCCCCGAACCGGGACAGGTCTACGAGCAGTACTTC. Translation gives CASSPEPGQVYEQYF.

The rearrangement joins TRBV30 to TRBJ2-3; the D is unclear. V was shortened by 1 base and J by 2 bases, with 10 bases between the two germline ends. This CDR3 contains 14 residues. Germline V gene data show CDR1 as GTSNPN and CDR2 as SVGIG (reference sequence). As DNA, the CDR3 is TGTGCCTGGAGTGAAGGGCACTACACAGATACGCAGTATTTT. Translated: CAWSEGHYTDTQYF.

This clone showed up just once. J is TRBJ2-3 and V is TRBV5-6; D gene uncertain. The CDR3 runs to 15 residues. The V end lost 0 bases, the J end lost 1 base, and 9 bases lay between the germline ends. Germline-derived CDR1 and CDR2 are SGHDT and YYEEEE. This chain's CDR3 is CASSLGRPGTDTQYF. The CDR3 DNA reads TGTGCCAGCAGCTTGGGTCGGCCGGGCACAGATACGCAGTATTTT.

The chain couples TRBV30 to TRBJ1-6; unclear D gene. The germline V and J ends were trimmed by 4 bases and 7 bases, with 11 bases remaining between them. Germline V gene sequence: CDR1 GTSNPN, CDR2 SVGIG (reference sequence). This CDR3 is 13 amino acids long. The CDR3 here is CAWNGQPNSPLHF. CDR3 coding DNA: TGTGCCTGGAACGGCCAGCCAAATTCACCCCTCCACTTT.

The rearrangement uses TRBV6-6 and TRBJ1-5, with 7 nucleotides matching TRBD1. This CDR3 is 16 amino acids long. J lost 3 bases, V lost 4 bases, and 9 bases had no gene match. Germline CDR1 MNHNY, CDR2 SVGAGI (reference sequence). This chain's CDR3 is CASSSQGVRYNQPQHF. CDR3 in DNA: TGTGCCAGCAGTTCGCAGGGGGTCAGGTACAATCAGCCCCAGCATTTT.

This sequence joins TRBV15 and TRBJ2-7; 10 bases are a match to TRBD1. V trimming: 3 bases; J trimming: 2 bases; junction bases outside the gene matches: 4. The CDR3 consists of 15 residues. Germline V lookup: CDR1 LNHNV, CDR2 YYDKDF (reference sequence). Here the CDR3 reads CATSRQGQGTYEQYF. The CDR3 nucleotides read TGTGCCACCAGCAGGCAGGGACAGGGGACCTACGAGCAGTACTTC.

This clone was recorded only once. V is TRBV27 and J is TRBJ2-7; 9 bases are a match to TRBD2. Germline V CDR1 and CDR2: MNHEY, SMNVEV (reference sequence). This CDR3 is built from 14 residues. V was clipped by 3 bases and J by 2 bases; unmatched bases: 2. CDR3 sequence reads: CASSFRTSAYEQYF. The CDR3 region has the DNA TGTGCCAGCAGTTTTAGGACTAGCGCCTACGAGCAGTACTTC.

This clone occurred once. This chain joins TRBV2 and TRBJ1-5; weak D call: TRBD1 (5 bases). Between the trimmed V and J ends, which lost 4 bases and 3 bases, there was a span of 10 bases. Germline CDR1 is SNHLY and CDR2 is FYNNEI. The CDR3 spans 14 residues. The CDR3 DNA reads TGTGCCAGCAGTGGAAGACAGTACAATCAGCCCCAGCATTTT. Protein: CASSGRQYNQPQHF.